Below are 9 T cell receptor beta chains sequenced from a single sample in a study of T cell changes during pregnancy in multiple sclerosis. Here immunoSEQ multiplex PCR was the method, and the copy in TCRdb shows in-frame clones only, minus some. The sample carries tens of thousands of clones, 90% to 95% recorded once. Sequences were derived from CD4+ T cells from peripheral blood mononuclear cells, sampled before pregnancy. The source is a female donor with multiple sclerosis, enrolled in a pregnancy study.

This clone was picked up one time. CDR3: CASSFGLGGIYNEQFF. The CDR3 DNA follows: TGCGCCAGCAGCTTTGGGCTCGGGGGGATCTACAATGAGCAGTTCTTC. This sequence joins TRBV5-1 and TRBJ2-1; TRBD2 matches 7 bases. V dropped 2 bases and J dropped 3; count of bases not matched to a gene: 8. CDR1 is SGHRS and CDR2 is YFSETQ in the germline V gene. The length of the CDR3 is 16 residues.

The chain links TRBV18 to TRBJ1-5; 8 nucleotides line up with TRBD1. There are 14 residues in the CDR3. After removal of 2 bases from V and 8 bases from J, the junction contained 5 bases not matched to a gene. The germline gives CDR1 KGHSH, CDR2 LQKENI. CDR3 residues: CASSPGQGGKPQHF. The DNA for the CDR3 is TGTGCCAGCTCACCAGGACAGGGAGGAAAGCCCCAGCATTTT. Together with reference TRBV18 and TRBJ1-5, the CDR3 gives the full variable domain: NAGVMQNPRHLVRRRGQEARLRCSPMKGHSHVYWYRQLPEEGLKFMVYLQKENIIDESGMPKERFSAEFPKEGPSILRIQQVVRGDSAAYFCASSPGQGGKPQHFGDGTRLSIL.

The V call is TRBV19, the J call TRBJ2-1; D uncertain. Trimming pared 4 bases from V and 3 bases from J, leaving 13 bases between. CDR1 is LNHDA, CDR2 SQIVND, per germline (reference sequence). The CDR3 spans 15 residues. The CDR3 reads CASSRAQSRYNEQFF. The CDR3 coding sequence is TGTGCCAGTAGTAGAGCGCAGTCCCGCTACAATGAGCAGTTCTTC. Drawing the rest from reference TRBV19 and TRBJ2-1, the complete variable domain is DGGITQSPKYLFRKEGQNVTLSCEQNLNHDAMYWYRQDPGQGLRLIYYSQIVNDFQKGDIAEGYSVSREKKESFPLTVTSAQKNPTAFYLCASSRAQSRYNEQFFGPGTRLTVL.

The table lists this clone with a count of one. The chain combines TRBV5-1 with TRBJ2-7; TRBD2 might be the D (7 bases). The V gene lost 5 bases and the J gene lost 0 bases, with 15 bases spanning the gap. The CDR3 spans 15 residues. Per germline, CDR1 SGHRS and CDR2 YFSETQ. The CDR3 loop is CASRGGQGPSYEQYF. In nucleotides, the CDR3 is TGCGCCAGCAGGGGAGGGCAGGGGCCCTCCTACGAGCAGTACTTC.

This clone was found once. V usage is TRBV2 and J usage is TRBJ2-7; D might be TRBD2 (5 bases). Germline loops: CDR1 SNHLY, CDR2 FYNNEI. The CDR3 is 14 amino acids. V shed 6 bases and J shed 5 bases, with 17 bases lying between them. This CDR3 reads CASRRVYSSDEQYF. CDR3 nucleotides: TGTGCCAGCAGGCGGGTGTACTCCAGCGACGAGCAGTACTTC.

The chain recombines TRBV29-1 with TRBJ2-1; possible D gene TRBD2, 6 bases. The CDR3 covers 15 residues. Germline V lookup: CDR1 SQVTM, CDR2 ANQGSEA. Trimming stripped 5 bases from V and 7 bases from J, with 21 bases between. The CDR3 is CSVHPPSGVGNEQFF. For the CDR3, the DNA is TGCAGCGTTCACCCTCCCTCGGGAGTAGGAAATGAGCAGTTCTTC.

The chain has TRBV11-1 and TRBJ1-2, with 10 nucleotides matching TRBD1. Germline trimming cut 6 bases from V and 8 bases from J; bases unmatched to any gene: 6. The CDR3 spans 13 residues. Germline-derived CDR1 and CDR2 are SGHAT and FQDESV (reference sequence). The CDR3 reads CASSLGTGDGYTF. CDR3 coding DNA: TGTGCCAGCAGTCTCGGGACAGGGGACGGCTACACCTTC.

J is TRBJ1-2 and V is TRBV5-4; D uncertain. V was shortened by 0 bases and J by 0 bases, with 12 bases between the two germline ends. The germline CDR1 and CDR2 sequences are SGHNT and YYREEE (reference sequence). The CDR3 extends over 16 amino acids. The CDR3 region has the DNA TGTGCCAGCAGCTTGGTTGGGAGGTGGGCTAACTATGGCTACACCTTC. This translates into CASSLVGRWANYGYTF.

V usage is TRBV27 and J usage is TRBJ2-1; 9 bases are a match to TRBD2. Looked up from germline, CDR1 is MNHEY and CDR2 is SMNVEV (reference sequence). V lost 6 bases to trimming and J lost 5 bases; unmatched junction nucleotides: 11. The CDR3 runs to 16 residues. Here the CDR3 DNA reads TGTGCCAGCAGCCCCAGAGGCGGGGGGGGAAACAATGAGCAGTTCTTC. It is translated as CASSPRGGGGNNEQFF.